This TCR beta chain was observed in a study of blood T cells in healthy people across ages. The CDR3 loop spans 14 amino acids. Trimming cost V 10 bases and J 4 bases; bases outside gene matches: 6. The V gene's germline CDR1 is ENHRY and CDR2 SYGVKD. With a J-beta primer mix and a sample-barcoded 5' primer, a second PCR ran about 6 to 11 cycles. Each CDR3 protein is one row after TCRdb ran MiXCR on the 5' RACE reads. The sample has some 760,000 distinct CDR3 sequences; 20% to 25% are singletons. This clonotype was seen a handful of times. The same specimen was also included in a second study, on T cells of mothers and their children.

The V call is TRBV10-3, the J call TRBJ2-5, with 13 nucleotides matching TRBD2. The sample comprised blood. The clonotype comes from a boy aged 10-17 years in good health. The CDR3 bases are TGTGCCAGTTCGACTAGCGGGGGGAGAGAGACCCAGTACTTC. It encodes CASSTSGGRETQYF.